One and the same sample provided the 5 T cell receptor beta chains below, sequenced in a study of vaccination effects on CD4 cells after COVID-19. Assay: immunoSEQ multiplex PCR; the TCRdb copy retains only in-frame clones and omits some. This sample carries tens of thousands of clones, 65% of them seen once, and the ten largest clones take around a tenth. Cultured cells yielded isolated CD4+ T cells after approximately nine days. These receptors' antigens are unknown. Material: CD4+ T cells from PBMCs cultured without peptide, obtained before COVID-19 vaccination. All receptors come from a human donor who received a COVID-19 vaccine.

The table lists this clone with a few counts. J is TRBJ2-1 and V is TRBV5-6, with 7 bases lining up with TRBD1. J was trimmed by 9 bases and V by 0 bases; bases with no gene match: 12. Germline values: CDR1 SGHDT, CDR2 YYEEEE. This CDR3 is built from 16 residues. The CDR3 nucleotides are TGTGCCAGCAGCTTGGAAATATATTACCGGGACAGTGAGCAGTTCTTC. Amino acid sequence: CASSLEIYYRDSEQFF.

Written as DNA, the CDR3 is TGCGCCAGCAGTGTTTCTAGCGGGAGCTGGGACACCGGGGAGCTGTTTTTT. This translates into CASSVSSGSWDTGELFF. This rearrangement joins TRBV10-2 to TRBJ2-2, with TRBD2 identical over 10 bases. The V gene's germline CDR1 is WSHSY and CDR2 SAAADI. V shed 4 bases, J shed 3 bases, and the junction held 8 bases outside the gene matches. The CDR3 is 17 amino acids.

The chain employs TRBV5-6 and TRBJ2-1; D perhaps matches TRBD2 (6 bases). V gave up 5 bases and J gave up 0 bases, with 12 bases separating them. The CDR3 loop spans 15 amino acids. Germline CDR1 is SGHDT and CDR2 is YYEEEE. CDR3 protein: CASRGLGSSYNEQFF. The CDR3 nucleotides are TGTGCCAGCAGAGGGCTCGGGAGCTCCTACAATGAGCAGTTCTTC. Complete variable domain (other parts from reference TRBV5-6 and TRBJ2-1): DAGVTQSPTHLIKTRGQQVTLRCSPKSGHDTVSWYQQALGQGPQFIFQYYEEEERQRGNFPDRFSGHQFPNYSSELNVNALLLGDSALYLCASRGLGSSYNEQFFGPGTRLTVL.

The rearrangement uses TRBV19 and TRBJ1-2; TRBD1 matches 7 bases. J lost 9 bases, V lost 2 bases, and 9 bases had no gene match. The germline CDR1 and CDR2 sequences are LNHDA and SQIVND (reference sequence). This CDR3 comprises 14 residues. In DNA, the CDR3 is TGTGCCAGTAGTATATCGTGGGACAGCCTACGCTACACCTTC. It specifies CASSISWDSLRYTF.

This sequence joins TRBV25-1 and TRBJ1-6, with D possibly being TRBD1 (6 bases). The V end was cut by 3 bases, the J end by 10 bases, with 13 bases between. Germline CDR1 MGHDK, CDR2 SYGVNS. The CDR3 spans 14 residues. The CDR3 loop reads CASSDPGTRSPLHF. For the CDR3, the DNA is TGTGCCAGCAGTGACCCCGGGACACGCTCACCCCTCCACTTT.